A single sample gave rise to the 20 T cell receptor beta chains below, sequenced in a study of blood T cells in healthy people across ages. The authors ran a second PCR of about 6 to 11 cycles using a sample-barcoded 5' primer and a J-beta primer mix. TCRdb re-analysed the 5' RACE reads in MiXCR, keeping a single row per CDR3 protein. The sample lists 700,000 to 950,000 distinct CDR3 sequences; roughly 64% were seen once. The sequencing sample was made of blood. These receptor sequences come from a young man in good health.

This clonotype was counted a few times. CDR3 sequence reads: CASSFQDRPRYEQYF. CDR3 DNA sequence: TGTGCCAGCAGCTTTCAGGACAGGCCACGCTACGAGCAGTACTTC. This chain joins TRBV7-2 and TRBJ2-7; 7 positions agree with TRBD1. J gave up 3 bases and V 3 bases, and 8 bases lay outside the gene matches. This CDR3 has 15 residues. CDR1 SGHTA and CDR2 FQGNSA come from the germline V gene.

This clonotype was seen more than once but under ten times. The chain couples TRBV7-3 to TRBJ2-5; no clear D gene. The J call may be mistaken, given a closer DNA end match to TRBJ2-7. The CDR3 is made up of 13 amino acids. Germline lookup yields CDR1 SGHTA and CDR2 FQGTGA. This CDR3 is CASSAGLGYEQYF. The CDR3 bases are TGTGCCAGCAGCGCCGGCCTTGGCTACGAGCAGTACTTC.

This clonotype was seen only a few times. V is TRBV20-1 and J is TRBJ1-2; D gene unclear. Per germline, CDR1 DFQATT and CDR2 SNEGSKA (reference sequence). CDR3 length: 13 residues. Trimming cost V 3 bases and J 7 bases, with 15 bases left between them. In DNA, the CDR3 is TGCAGTGCTAGTGCAGTGGGTGGGAGTGGCTACACCTTC. This encodes CSASAVGGSGYTF.

The chain joins TRBV10-3 to TRBJ2-7, with TRBD1 as a possible D gene (6 bases). The V end lost 4 bases, the J end lost 5 bases, and 15 bases lay between the germline ends. Germline-derived CDR1 and CDR2 are ENHRY and SYGVKD. The CDR3 is 14 residues long. In nucleotides, the CDR3 is TGTGCCATCAGTGGGGCAGGGGTAAGCCACGAGCAGTACTTC. Translating it yields CAISGAGVSHEQYF.

This sequence joins TRBV7-9 and TRBJ2-3, with TRBD2 matching 14 bases. Trimming at V came to 6 bases and at J to 1 base, leaving 6 bases not matched to a gene. The CDR3 extends over 17 amino acids. Germline loops: CDR1 SEHNR, CDR2 FQNEAQ (reference sequence). The CDR3 DNA follows: TGTGCCAGCAGTTCTGGACTAGCGGGGGGACGCACAGATACGCAGTATTTT. The encoded protein is CASSSGLAGGRTDTQYF.

On this clonotype itself: Germline is not matched at one junction end, which may reflect a read error. The genes are TRBV7-2 and TRBJ2-1; tentative D call: TRBD1 (5 bases). CDR3 length: 14 residues. Looked up from germline, CDR1 is SGHTA and CDR2 is FQGNSA. The CDR3 here is CASGSRQTYNERFF. CDR3 sequence (DNA): TGTGCCAGCGGCTCGAGACAGACCTACAATGAGCGGTTCTTC.

V and J are TRBV15 and TRBJ1-5; D not certain. Trimming removed 0 bases at V and 7 bases at J, with 7 bases between. In germline, CDR1 is LNHNV, CDR2 YYDKDF (reference sequence). CDR3 length equals 13 residues. CDR3 bases: TGTGCCACCAGCAGAGACCTGACACAGCCCCAGCATTTT. Translation gives CATSRDLTQPQHF.

V gene TRBV29-1 combines with J gene TRBJ2-7; D tentatively fits TRBD1 or TRBD2 (6 bases each). Germline V gene sequence: CDR1 SQVTM, CDR2 ANQGSEA. CDR3 length: 12 residues. The V gene lost 6 bases and the J gene lost 5 bases, with 14 bases spanning the gap. CDR3 residues: CSVVGGGHEQYF. CDR3 nucleotides: TGCAGCGTCGTTGGAGGGGGGCACGAGCAGTACTTC.

The J gene is TRBJ1-1, the V gene TRBV7-2, with D hard to call. This CDR3 has 13 amino acids. Looked up from germline, CDR1 is SGHTA and CDR2 is FQGNSA. Trimming removed 0 bases at V and 5 bases at J, with 7 bases between. The CDR3 reads CASSLASETEAFF. The CDR3 DNA reads TGTGCCAGCAGCTTAGCGTCAGAAACTGAAGCTTTCTTT.

This sequence joins TRBV9 and TRBJ2-1; 9 nucleotides align to TRBD2. V was pared by 0 bases and J by 10 bases, with 8 bases of the junction left unmatched. Germline V gives CDR1 SGDLS, CDR2 YYNGEE. CDR3 size: 15 residues. The CDR3 loop reads CASSVAGWREGEQFF. In DNA form, the CDR3 reads TGTGCCAGCAGCGTAGCGGGATGGCGGGAGGGGGAGCAGTTCTTC.

This rearrangement joins TRBV6-1 to TRBJ2-7, with D possibly matching TRBD1 (7 bases). V lost 7 bases, J lost 1 base, and 26 bases lay in between. The CDR3 is 18 residues long. Germline lookup yields CDR1 MNHNS and CDR2 SASEGT. CDR3 sequence reads: CASTLHFPDREESYEQYF. Here the CDR3 DNA reads TGTGCCAGCACCCTACATTTCCCTGACAGGGAGGAATCCTACGAGCAGTACTTC.

The CDR3 loop reads CASMSPLHLPEGYTF. Written as DNA, the CDR3 is TGTGCCAGCATGTCCCCCCTACACCTGCCTGAGGGCTACACCTTC. V usage is TRBV6-2 or TRBV6-3 and J usage is TRBJ1-2; D call uncertain. Trimming left V 7 bases short and J 8 bases short, with 23 bases between. Germline CDR1 reads MNHEY; CDR2 reads SVGEGT. The CDR3 covers 15 residues.

This chain connects TRBV20-1 to TRBJ2-3; tentatively, D is TRBD2 (5 bases). The CDR3 covers 12 residues. The germline V gene has CDR1 DFQATT and CDR2 SNEGSKA (reference sequence). The V end was cut by 4 bases, the J end by 2 bases, with 7 bases between. The CDR3 sequence: CSANSDTDTQYF. The CDR3 DNA sequence: TGCAGTGCTAATAGCGACACAGATACGCAGTATTTT.

The chain carries TRBV20-1 and TRBJ1-2, with no clear D. V was clipped by 5 bases and J by 10 bases, with 17 bases between them. This CDR3 region has 12 residues. Germline V gives CDR1 DFQATT, CDR2 SNEGSKA (reference sequence). The CDR3 region has the DNA TGCAGTGCTGAGGACGAGAGGGAAACCTACACCTTC. This translates into CSAEDERETYTF.

This clonotype was found a few times. CDR3 nucleotides: TGCGCCAGCAGTTCCGGACTTACCCTAAACACAGATACGCAGTATTTT. This codes for CASSSGLTLNTDTQYF. The V call is TRBV5-1, the J call TRBJ2-3, with D perhaps TRBD2 (5 bases). Germline CDR1 and CDR2: SGHRS and YFSETQ. The CDR3 has 16 amino acids. Trimming shortened V by 5 bases and J by 2 bases, and 18 bases separated the two germline ends.

V gene TRBV7-9 combines with J gene TRBJ1-4; 12 bases are shared with TRBD1. The CDR3 totals 18 residues. V lost 4 bases to trimming and J lost 6 bases; unmatched junction nucleotides: 12. Germline V CDR1 and CDR2: SEHNR, FQNEAQ (reference sequence). CDR3 DNA: TGTGCCAGCAGCTGGGGCGGGACAGGGGGCGATTCGGATGAAAAACTGTTTTTT. This encodes CASSWGGTGGDSDEKLFF.

The J gene is TRBJ2-3, the V gene TRBV7-2; possibly TRBD2 for D (5 bases). Germline CDR1 and CDR2: SGHTA and FQGNSA. This CDR3 contains 16 residues. The V gene lost 2 bases and the J gene lost 2 bases, with 14 bases spanning the gap. The chain's CDR3 is CASSLSGSGITDTQYF. The CDR3 region has the DNA TGTGCCAGCAGCTTAAGCGGCTCAGGTATCACAGATACGCAGTATTTT.

This clonotype was counted between two and nine times. The gene calls are TRBV29-1 and TRBJ2-1; possible D gene TRBD2, 5 bases. CDR3 length: 16 amino acids. Germline V gene lookup returns CDR1 SQVTM and CDR2 ANQGSEA. Trimming pared 5 bases from V and 0 bases from J, leaving 17 bases between. The CDR3 DNA reads TGCAGCGTTACCTCCGTAGAGGGAAGCTCCTACAATGAGCAGTTCTTC. It codes for CSVTSVEGSSYNEQFF.

This clonotype came up once. The junction does not match germline at one end; this may be a read error. The chain couples TRBV7-9 to TRBJ2-4, with D possibly being TRBD1 (6 bases). The DNA matches TRBJ2-7 better at its end, which makes the J call doubtful. This CDR3 region has 15 residues. Germline CDR1 SEHNR, CDR2 FQNEAQ (reference sequence). CDR3 region: CASSPPGTPAYEQYF. For the CDR3, the DNA is TGCGCCAGCAGCCCCCCGGGGACACCCGCCTACGAGCAGTACTTC.

This chain links TRBV6-2 or TRBV6-3 with TRBJ1-2; D remains ambiguous. The V gene's germline CDR1 is MNHEY and CDR2 SVGEGT. Trimming cost V 2 bases and J 7 bases, with 11 bases left between them. This CDR3 has 13 amino acids. In DNA form, the CDR3 reads TGTGCCAGCAGTTACAATGGTTGGGGTGGCTACACCTTC. Encoded protein: CASSYNGWGGYTF.